The clone carrying this T cell receptor beta chain has a count of ten or more. Its antigen remains unknown. TCRB transcripts that were expressed got sequenced, as all of the isolated RNA had been reverse transcribed. Measured with immunoSEQ multiplex PCR; TCRdb has only the in-frame clones, and not every one. The profile shows about 190,000 clones, 7.5% to 8.5% of them singletons. This sample is drawn from a study of beta chain features in type 1 diabetes. Overall study results and limits: Whatever favoring of shorter templates PCR might show would apply equally to patients and controls. Moderately but significantly shorter TCRB CDR3s were found in Type 1 diabetes patients in all four CD4+ subsets.

The germline V gene has CDR1 SGHTA and CDR2 FQGNSA. The V and J ends lost 1 base and 6 bases respectively, with 16 bases between them. The CDR3 has 15 residues. This sequence was found in a man between 18 and 35 years old with type 1 diabetes. The sample consisted of central memory CD4+ T cells from blood. This rearrangement joins TRBV7-2 to TRBJ2-7; the D gene is possibly TRBD2 (7 bases). The CDR3 DNA follows: TGTGCCAGCAGCTTAGACAGCGGGGAGGGGGTCGAGCAGTACTTC. Its translation is CASSLDSGEGVEQYF.